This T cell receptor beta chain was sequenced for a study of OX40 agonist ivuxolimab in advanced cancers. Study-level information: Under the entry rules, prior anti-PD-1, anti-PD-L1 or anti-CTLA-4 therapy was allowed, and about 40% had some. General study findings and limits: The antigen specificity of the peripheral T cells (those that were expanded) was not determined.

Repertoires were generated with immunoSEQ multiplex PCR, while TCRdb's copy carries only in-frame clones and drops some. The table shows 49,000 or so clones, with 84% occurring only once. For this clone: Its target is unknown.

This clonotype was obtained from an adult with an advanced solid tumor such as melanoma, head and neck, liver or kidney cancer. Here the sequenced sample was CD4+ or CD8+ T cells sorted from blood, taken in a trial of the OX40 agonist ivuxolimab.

CDR3 nucleotide sequence: TGTGCCAGCACCACGGGGACATTCGACAATTCACCCCTCCACTTT. Translated: CASTTGTFDNSPLHF. The chain recombines TRBV6-1 with TRBJ1-6; the D gene is possibly TRBD1 (6 bases). Germline V gene sequence: CDR1 MNHNS, CDR2 SASEGT. V shed 7 bases and J shed 7 bases, with 17 bases lying between them. CDR3 size: 15 residues.